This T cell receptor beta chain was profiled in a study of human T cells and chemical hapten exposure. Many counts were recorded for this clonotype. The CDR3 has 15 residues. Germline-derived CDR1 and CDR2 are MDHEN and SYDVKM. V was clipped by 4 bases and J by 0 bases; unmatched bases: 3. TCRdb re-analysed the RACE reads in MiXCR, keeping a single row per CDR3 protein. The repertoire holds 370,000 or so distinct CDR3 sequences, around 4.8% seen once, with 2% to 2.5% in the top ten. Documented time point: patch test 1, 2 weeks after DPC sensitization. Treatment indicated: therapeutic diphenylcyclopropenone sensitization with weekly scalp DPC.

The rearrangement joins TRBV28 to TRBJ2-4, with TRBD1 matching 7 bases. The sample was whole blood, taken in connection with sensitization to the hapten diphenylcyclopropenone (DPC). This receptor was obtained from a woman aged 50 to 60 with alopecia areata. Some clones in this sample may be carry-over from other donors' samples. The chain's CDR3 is CASSSGTVAKNIQYF. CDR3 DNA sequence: TGTGCCAGCAGTTCCGGGACAGTAGCCAAAAACATTCAGTACTTC.